This TCR beta chain was recovered during a study of cytomegalovirus exposure and HLA in healthy donors. Both 60 Vbeta primers and 13 Jbeta primers went into the PCR. Clones were read by immunoSEQ multiplex PCR, and TCRdb kept only the in-frame ones, dropping some. The repertoire holds some 150,000 clones, with around three quarters as singletons. Trimming cost V 0 bases and J 3 bases; bases outside gene matches: 12. Germline V gene data show CDR1 as SGHRS and CDR2 as YFSETQ. CDR3 length: 17 residues. Sequenced input: PBMCs. This chain uses TRBV5-1 with TRBJ2-7; 7 nucleotides match TRBD2. The sequence came from a woman between 40 and 55 years old in good health and CMV-seronegative. The CDR3 loop reads CASSLGVEAGSNYEQYF. For the CDR3, the DNA is TGCGCCAGCAGCTTGGGGGTGGAAGCGGGGTCAAACTACGAGCAGTACTTC.